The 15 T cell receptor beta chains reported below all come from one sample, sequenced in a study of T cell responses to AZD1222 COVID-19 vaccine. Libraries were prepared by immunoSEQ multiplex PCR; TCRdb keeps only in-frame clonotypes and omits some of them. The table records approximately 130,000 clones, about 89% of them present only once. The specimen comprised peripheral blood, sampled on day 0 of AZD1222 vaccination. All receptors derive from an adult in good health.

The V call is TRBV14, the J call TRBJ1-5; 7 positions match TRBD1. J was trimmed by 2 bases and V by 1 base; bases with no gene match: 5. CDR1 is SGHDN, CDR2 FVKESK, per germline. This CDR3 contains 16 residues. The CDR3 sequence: CASSQGQGKGNQPQHF. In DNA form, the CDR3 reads TGTGCCAGCAGCCAAGGACAGGGTAAAGGCAATCAGCCCCAGCATTTT.

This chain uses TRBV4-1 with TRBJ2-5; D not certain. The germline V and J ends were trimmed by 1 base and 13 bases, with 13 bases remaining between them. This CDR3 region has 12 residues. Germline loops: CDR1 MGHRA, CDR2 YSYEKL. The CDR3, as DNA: TGCGCCAGCAGCCAAGGTTTATGGCCCATGTACTTC. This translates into CASSQGLWPMYF.

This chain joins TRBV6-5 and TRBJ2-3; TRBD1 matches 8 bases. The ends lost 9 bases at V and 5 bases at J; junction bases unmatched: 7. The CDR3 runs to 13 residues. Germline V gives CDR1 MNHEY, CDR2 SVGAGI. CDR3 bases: TGTGCCAGTGTCCCAGGGGGCTTAGATACGCAGTATTTT. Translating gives CASVPGGLDTQYF.

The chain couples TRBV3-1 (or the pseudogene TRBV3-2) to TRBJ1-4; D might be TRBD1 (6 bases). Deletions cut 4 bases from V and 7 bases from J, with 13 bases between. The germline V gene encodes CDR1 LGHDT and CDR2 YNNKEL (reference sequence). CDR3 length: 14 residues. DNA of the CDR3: TGTGCCAGCAGCCCGTGGGGGGCAGGTGAAAAACTGTTTTTT. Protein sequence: CASSPWGAGEKLFF.

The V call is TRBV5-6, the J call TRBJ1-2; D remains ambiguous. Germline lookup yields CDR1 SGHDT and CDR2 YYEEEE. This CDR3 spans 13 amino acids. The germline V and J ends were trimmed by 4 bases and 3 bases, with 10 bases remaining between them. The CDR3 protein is CASSPGSDYGYTF. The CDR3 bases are TGTGCCAGCAGCCCCGGTTCGGACTATGGCTACACCTTC.

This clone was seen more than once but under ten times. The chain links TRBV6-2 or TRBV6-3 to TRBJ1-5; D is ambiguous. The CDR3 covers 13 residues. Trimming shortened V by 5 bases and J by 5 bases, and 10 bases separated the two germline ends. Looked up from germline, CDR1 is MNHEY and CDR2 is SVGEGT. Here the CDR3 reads CASSITNYQPQHF. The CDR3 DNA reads TGTGCCAGCAGTATAACGAATTATCAGCCCCAGCATTTT.

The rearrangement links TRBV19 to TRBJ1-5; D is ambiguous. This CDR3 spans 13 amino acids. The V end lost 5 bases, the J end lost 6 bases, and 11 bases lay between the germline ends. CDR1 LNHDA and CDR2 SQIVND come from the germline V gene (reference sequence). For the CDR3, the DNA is TGTGCCAGTAGTGACCAACGGGGTCAGCCCCAGCATTTT. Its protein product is CASSDQRGQPQHF.

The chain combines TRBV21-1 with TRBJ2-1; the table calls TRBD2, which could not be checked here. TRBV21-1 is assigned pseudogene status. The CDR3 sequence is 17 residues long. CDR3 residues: CASSQSRRANTTDEQFF. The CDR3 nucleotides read TGTGCCAGCAGCCAAAGCCGGCGGGCAAACACCACCGATGAGCAGTTCTTC.

The CDR3 region has the DNA TGTGCCAGTGGGTTCCAGGGACAGGGAAACATTCAGTACTTC. It specifies CASGFQGQGNIQYF. The chain recombines TRBV19 with TRBJ2-4, with 9 bases that match TRBD1. Per the germline V gene, CDR1 is LNHDA and CDR2 is SQIVND (reference sequence). This CDR3 has 14 residues. J gave up 6 bases and V 8 bases, and 8 bases lay outside the gene matches.

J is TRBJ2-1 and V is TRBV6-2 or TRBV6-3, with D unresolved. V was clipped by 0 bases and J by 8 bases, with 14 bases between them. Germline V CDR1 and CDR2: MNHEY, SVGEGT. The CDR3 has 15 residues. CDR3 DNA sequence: TGTGCCAGCAGTTACTCGGGCGGCCCCGCGGATGAGCAGTTCTTC. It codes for CASSYSGGPADEQFF.

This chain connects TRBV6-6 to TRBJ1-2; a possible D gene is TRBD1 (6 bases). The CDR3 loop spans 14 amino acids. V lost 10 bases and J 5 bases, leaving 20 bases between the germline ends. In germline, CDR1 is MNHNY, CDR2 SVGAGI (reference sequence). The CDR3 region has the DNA TGTGCCAACCCAGGGGTCCGGCCGAGGTATGGCTACACCTTC. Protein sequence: CANPGVRPRYGYTF.

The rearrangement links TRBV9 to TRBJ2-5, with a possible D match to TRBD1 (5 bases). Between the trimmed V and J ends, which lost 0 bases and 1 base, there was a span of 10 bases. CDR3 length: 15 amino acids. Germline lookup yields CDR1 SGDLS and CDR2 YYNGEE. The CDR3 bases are TGTGCCAGCAGCGTAGCAAGGGGCCCCCAAGAGACCCAGTACTTC. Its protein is CASSVARGPQETQYF.

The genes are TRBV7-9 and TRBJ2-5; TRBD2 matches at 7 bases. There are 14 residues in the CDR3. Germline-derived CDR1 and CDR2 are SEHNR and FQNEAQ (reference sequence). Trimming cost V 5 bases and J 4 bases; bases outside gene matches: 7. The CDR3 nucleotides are TGTGCCAGCAGCCATAACGAGCGGGGAGAGACCCAGTACTTC. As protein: CASSHNERGETQYF.

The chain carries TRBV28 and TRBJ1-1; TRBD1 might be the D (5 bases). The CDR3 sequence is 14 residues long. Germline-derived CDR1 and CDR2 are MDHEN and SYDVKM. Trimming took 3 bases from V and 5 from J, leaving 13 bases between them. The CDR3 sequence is CASSFPGGGTEAFF. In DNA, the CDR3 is TGTGCCAGCAGTTTTCCGGGCGGGGGAACTGAAGCTTTCTTT.

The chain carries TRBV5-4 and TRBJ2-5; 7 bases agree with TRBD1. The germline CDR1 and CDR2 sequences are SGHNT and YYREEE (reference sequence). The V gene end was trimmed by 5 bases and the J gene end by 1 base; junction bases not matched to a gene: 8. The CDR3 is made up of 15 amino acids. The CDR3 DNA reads TGTGCCAGCAGTCGTTCCGGGGACAGCCAAGAGACCCAGTACTTC. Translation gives CASSRSGDSQETQYF.